Listed below are T cell receptor beta chains from one sample, sequenced in a study of T cell changes during pregnancy in multiple sclerosis. Repertoires were generated with immunoSEQ multiplex PCR, while TCRdb's copy carries only in-frame clones and drops some. This sample has tens of thousands of clones, with roughly 92% found just once. The source material was peripheral blood, sampled in the third trimester of pregnancy. These receptor sequences come from a female donor in good health, enrolled as a control in a pregnancy study. CDR3s leave out the opening cysteine and the closing phenylalanine or tryptophan.

v_gene	CDR3aa
TRBV29-1	SVESAQGYEQY
TRBV19	ASRPEFSETQY
TRBV5-1	ASSLGDRGYTEAF
TRBV4-2	ASSQDGQRAYNEQF
TRBV28	ASRLAASNEQF
TRBV6-5	ASSRGTAQETQY
TRBV11-2	ASSLKGNRQGLYEQY
TRBV18	ATRGADNSPLH
TRBV4-1	ASSQGGENTEAF
TRBV18	ASSPSSGGQETQY
TRBV7-9	ASSDDRGPVNTIY
TRBV5-4	ASSRDRGRGYT
TRBV2	ASRPGTGLNTEAF
TRBV10-3	AISESKGQVLNSPLH
TRBV7-9	ASSLVQSGALH
TRBV7-6	ASSSNGQLNSPLH
TRBV4-1	ASSQGRGRGVGTDTQY
TRBV28	ASRPDRNNSPLH
TRBV10-3	AISDRTGSTDTQY
TRBV7-2	ASSPTPTSSYNEQF
TRBV29-1	SVEVQPSGYGYT
TRBV14	ASSLQTGPYSPLH
TRBV4-3	ASSQEWTGDYNEQF